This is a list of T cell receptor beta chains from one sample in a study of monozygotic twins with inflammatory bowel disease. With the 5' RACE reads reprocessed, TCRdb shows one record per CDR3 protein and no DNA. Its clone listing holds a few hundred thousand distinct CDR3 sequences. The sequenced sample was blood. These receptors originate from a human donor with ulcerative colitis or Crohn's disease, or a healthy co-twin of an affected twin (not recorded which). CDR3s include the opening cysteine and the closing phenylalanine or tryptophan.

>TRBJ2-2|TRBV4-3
CASSQGRATGELFF
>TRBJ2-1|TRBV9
CASSVVGRHDKNEQFF
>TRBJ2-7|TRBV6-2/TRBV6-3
CASSYLGKQYF
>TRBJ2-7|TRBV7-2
CASSLDREHEQYF
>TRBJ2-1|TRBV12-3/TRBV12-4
CASRQGAGNEQFF
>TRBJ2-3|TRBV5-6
CASSLGAFGTDTQYF
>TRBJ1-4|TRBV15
CATSLDVGWGEKLFF
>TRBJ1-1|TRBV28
CASSTNSGQGAEAFF
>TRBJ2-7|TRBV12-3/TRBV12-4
CASSPATWEQYF
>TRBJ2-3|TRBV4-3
CASSQDLAGDTQYF
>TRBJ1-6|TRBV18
CASSGEHSPLHF
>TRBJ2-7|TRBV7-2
CASSQSLAGGQDEQYF
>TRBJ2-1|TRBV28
CASSRYVGSYNEQFF
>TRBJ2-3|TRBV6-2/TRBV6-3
CASSDPGQETDTQYF
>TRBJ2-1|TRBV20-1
CSAPGQGLRITGNEQFF
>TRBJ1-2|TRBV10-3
CATRGYPNYGYTF
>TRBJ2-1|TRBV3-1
CASSQDPAGGYNEQFF
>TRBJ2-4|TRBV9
CASPPTGGAGGLGMQYF
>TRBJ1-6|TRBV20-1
CSARDWAAYNSPLHF
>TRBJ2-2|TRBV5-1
CASSPEPVNTGELFF
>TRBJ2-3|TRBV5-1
CASSLAPSGVSTDTQYF
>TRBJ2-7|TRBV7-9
CASSLPGTGSYEQYF
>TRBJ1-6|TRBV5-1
CASSLASRQGNSPLHF
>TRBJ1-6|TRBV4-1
CASSSRDRGSPLHF
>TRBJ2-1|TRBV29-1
CSVEGQDEQFF
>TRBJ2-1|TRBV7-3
CASSPPGHNEQFF
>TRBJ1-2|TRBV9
CASSVGDREFNYGYTF
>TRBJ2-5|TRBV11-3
CASSLGGTAQETQYF
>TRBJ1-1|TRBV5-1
CASSRDTHYTEAFF
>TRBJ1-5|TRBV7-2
CASSLDSGNQPQHF
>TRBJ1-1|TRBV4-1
CASSQDPPDRRFGTEAFF
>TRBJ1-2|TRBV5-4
CASSLGQGSSQGYTF
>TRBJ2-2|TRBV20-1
CSARDRVGASGGATGELFF
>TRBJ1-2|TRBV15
CATSRGGTAYGYTF
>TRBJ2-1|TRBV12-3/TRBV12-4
CASSSTPGLAGGPRNEQFF
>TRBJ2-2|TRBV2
CASIRETGELFF
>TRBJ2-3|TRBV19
CASSPGTAMVDSTDTQYF
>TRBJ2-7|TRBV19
CASSNTGPYEQYF
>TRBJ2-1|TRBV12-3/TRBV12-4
CASSLSYSESYNEQFF
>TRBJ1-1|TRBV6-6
CASGGGGTEAFF
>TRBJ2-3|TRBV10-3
CATSGGHPTDTQYF
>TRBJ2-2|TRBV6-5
CASSYSKLRGLNTGELFF
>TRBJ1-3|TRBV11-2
CASSLTGAQNTIYF
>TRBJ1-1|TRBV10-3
CAIRGGQYNTEAFF
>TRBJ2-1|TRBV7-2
CASSFNRDNEQFF
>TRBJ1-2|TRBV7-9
CASSLSSGQYGYTF
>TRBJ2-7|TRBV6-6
CASVAQTLHEQYF
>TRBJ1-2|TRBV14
CASSSSLGVPGYGYTF
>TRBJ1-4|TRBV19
CASSIRQGKSTNEKLFF
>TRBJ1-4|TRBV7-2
CASNIWGGPNEKLFF